The 21 T cell receptor beta chains listed next were all sequenced from one sample in a study of T cells after yellow fever vaccination. TCRdb analysed the 5' RACE reads with MiXCR anew, one entry per CDR3 protein. The sample carries over 110,000 distinct CDR3 sequences, 7.7% recorded once. The sequencing here drew on CD4+ T cells sorted from PBMCs, taken 5 days after the yellow fever booster vaccination. The receptors stem from a young man who received the YFV17D yellow fever vaccine.

The chain links TRBV7-2 to TRBJ2-7; D gene uncertain. Germline V gives CDR1 SGHTA, CDR2 FQGNSA. The CDR3 length is 13 residues. V lost 0 bases, J lost 3 bases, and 6 bases lay in between. The CDR3 nucleotides read TGTGCCAGCAGCTTAGCGGGCTACTACGAGCAGTACTTC. Translating it yields CASSLAGYYEQYF.

In this sample, this clonotype turned up many times. The chain employs TRBV12-3 or TRBV12-4 and TRBJ2-4; TRBD2 aligns across 16 bases. The junction had 8 bases not matched to a gene; V was cut back by 6 bases and J by 6 bases. The CDR3 contains 17 residues. CDR3 region: CASSRGLAGGPGNIQYF. CDR3 sequence (DNA): TGTGCCAGCAGCCGGGGACTAGCGGGAGGGCCGGGAAACATTCAGTACTTC.

This clonotype was recorded at least ten times. The chain recombines TRBV30 with TRBJ2-7; no definite D call. Germline CDR1 GTSNPN, CDR2 SVGIG (reference sequence). The CDR3 loop spans 11 amino acids. V was clipped by 0 bases and J by 6 bases, with 6 bases between them. The CDR3 reads CAWSVTGEQYF. CDR3 DNA sequence: TGTGCCTGGAGTGTCACGGGCGAGCAGTACTTC.

This clonotype showed up many times. The V call is TRBV6-5, the J call TRBJ2-1; TRBD2 matches at 7 bases. The ends lost 6 bases at V and 9 bases at J; junction bases unmatched: 11. CDR3 length equals 14 residues. CDR1 and CDR2 (germline): MNHEY, SVGAGI. The CDR3 DNA is TGTGCCAGCAGGGGAAATGGGGGGGGGTTTGAGCAGTTCTTC. Protein product: CASRGNGGGFEQFF.

This clonotype was counted many times. CDR3 sequence reads: CASSASGMVDTQYF. The CDR3 coding sequence is TGTGCCAGCAGCGCTAGCGGGATGGTAGATACGCAGTATTTT. The chain combines TRBV7-6 with TRBJ2-3; TRBD2 aligns across 9 bases. The CDR3 loop spans 14 amino acids. Per germline, CDR1 SGHVS and CDR2 FNYEAQ. Trimming took 5 bases from V and 5 from J; bases not matched to a gene: 5.

This clonotype was observed at least ten times. The rearrangement joins TRBV7-8 to TRBJ1-2; D gene uncertain. This CDR3 region has 13 residues. Germline V CDR1 and CDR2: SGHVS, FQNEAQ. V was trimmed by 2 bases and J by 8 bases, leaving 12 bases between them. CDR3 amino acids: CASSLTTYGGYTF. CDR3 coding DNA: TGTGCCAGCAGCTTAACGACCTACGGGGGCTACACCTTC.

This clonotype showed up many times. The chain has TRBV18 and TRBJ2-1, with 7 bases aligning to TRBD1. Trimming took 2 bases from V and 6 from J; bases not matched to a gene: 10. Germline V gene data show CDR1 as KGHSH and CDR2 as LQKENI. The CDR3 runs to 16 residues. The CDR3 loop reads CASSPEGARRTNEQFF. The CDR3 DNA is TGTGCCAGCTCACCAGAGGGGGCGAGGAGGACCAATGAGCAGTTCTTC.

The rearrangement joins TRBV20-1 to TRBJ2-1; D is possibly TRBD2 (5 bases). CDR3 length equals 12 residues. Per the germline V gene, CDR1 is DFQATT and CDR2 is SNEGSKA (reference sequence). V was cut by 6 bases and J by 4 bases, with 10 bases left in between. The CDR3 reads CSAGGSYNEQFF. The CDR3 DNA reads as TGCAGTGCCGGTGGGAGTTACAATGAGCAGTTCTTC.

The table lists this clonotype with many counts. This chain joins TRBV6-5 and TRBJ2-3; 10 bases are shared with TRBD2. This CDR3 region has 17 residues. Germline CDR1 reads MNHEY; CDR2 reads SVGAGI. Trimming took 0 bases from V and 7 from J; bases not matched to a gene: 10. CDR3 loop: CASSYSNSGRVLHTQYF. As DNA, the CDR3 is TGTGCCAGCAGTTACTCGAACAGCGGGAGGGTCCTTCATACGCAGTATTTT.

This clonotype has a count of ten or more. The chain couples TRBV2 to TRBJ1-1, with no clear D. The CDR3 totals 14 residues. CDR1 and CDR2 (germline): SNHLY, FYNNEI. The V and J ends lost 4 bases and 2 bases respectively, with 11 bases between them. The CDR3 DNA reads as TGTGCCAGCAGTGGGAAGGTGATTAACACTGAAGCTTTCTTT. Amino acids: CASSGKVINTEAFF.

This clonotype was observed at least ten times. This rearrangement joins TRBV29-1 to TRBJ2-5, with 9 bases aligning to TRBD1. Germline CDR1 is SQVTM and CDR2 is ANQGSEA. The ends lost 6 bases at V and 2 bases at J; junction bases unmatched: 10. The CDR3 is 15 amino acids. CDR3 protein: CSVGEPGQGQETQYF. CDR3 in DNA: TGCAGCGTCGGGGAACCGGGACAGGGACAAGAGACCCAGTACTTC.

In this sample, this clonotype turned up many times. J is TRBJ2-5 and V is TRBV29-1, with D unclear. Trimming took off 2 bases at V and 0 bases at J, with 10 bases between the two ends. This CDR3 comprises 14 residues. Germline V gene sequence: CDR1 SQVTM, CDR2 ANQGSEA. CDR3 sequence: CSVEISADQETQYF. The CDR3 region has the DNA TGCAGCGTTGAAATTTCGGCAGACCAAGAGACCCAGTACTTC.

This clonotype was found many times. V and J are TRBV7-6 and TRBJ2-3; D is ambiguous. V shed 4 bases and J shed 6 bases, with 8 bases lying between them. The CDR3 sequence is 12 residues long. Germline assignment: CDR1 SGHVS and CDR2 FNYEAQ. The CDR3 coding sequence is TGTGCCAGCAGCTACCAACCTGATACGCAGTATTTT. Translation gives CASSYQPDTQYF.

A note on this clonotype: A much larger clonotype is one base distant, so this may be a read error. The chain employs TRBV12-3 or TRBV12-4 and TRBJ2-1; 11 bases align to TRBD1. The CDR3 contains 14 residues. J gave up 10 bases and V 6 bases, and 8 bases lay outside the gene matches. DNA of the CDR3: TGTGCCAGCAGACAGGGGACAGGGGGTACCGAGCAGTTCTTC. Protein sequence: CASRQGTGGTEQFF.

This clonotype showed up many times. The chain couples TRBV4-2 to TRBJ2-4; 10 nucleotides line up with TRBD1. Germline CDR1 and CDR2: LGHNA and YNFKEQ. V trimming: 0 bases; J trimming: 4 bases; junction bases outside the gene matches: 3. There are 16 residues in the CDR3. CDR3 DNA sequence: TGTGCCAGCAGCCAAGAGGACAGGGGGGATAAAAACATTCAGTACTTC. Protein: CASSQEDRGDKNIQYF.

This clonotype has only a few counts. The chain is built from TRBV7-2 and TRBJ2-7; possible D gene TRBD1, 5 bases. Germline V gene sequence: CDR1 SGHTA, CDR2 FQGNSA. V gave up 4 bases and J gave up 2 bases, with 21 bases separating them. The CDR3 spans 17 residues. CDR3 in DNA: TGTGCCAGCAGCTCCTTACAACTCGACAGACCTCCCTACGAGCAGTACTTC. It codes for CASSSLQLDRPPYEQYF.

This clonotype has ten or more counts. This sequence joins TRBV2 and TRBJ2-1; 8 bases align to TRBD2. Germline values: CDR1 SNHLY, CDR2 FYNNEI. V lost 7 bases to trimming and J lost 5 bases; unmatched junction nucleotides: 7. This CDR3 contains 14 residues. The CDR3 region is CASTVNSGNNEQFF. As DNA, the CDR3 is TGTGCCAGCACGGTAAATAGCGGGAACAATGAGCAGTTCTTC.

This clonotype was recorded at least ten times. The chain combines TRBV29-1 with TRBJ2-2, with D possibly being TRBD1 (6 bases). The CDR3 runs to 14 residues. V shed 1 base and J shed 6 bases, with 12 bases lying between them. Germline V gene data show CDR1 as SQVTM and CDR2 as ANQGSEA. CDR3 region: CSVEAGVLPGELFF. CDR3 sequence (DNA): TGCAGCGTTGAAGCAGGGGTCCTCCCCGGGGAGCTGTTTTTT.

Only a few counts were recorded for this clonotype. The gene calls are TRBV6-5 and TRBJ2-7, with TRBD2 matching 10 bases. Germline CDR1 reads MNHEY; CDR2 reads SVGAGI. The trim removed 2 bases at V and 2 bases at J, leaving 12 bases unmatched. The CDR3 runs 18 residues. CDR3 loop: CASSYVGPIAGGPYEQYF. As DNA, the CDR3 is TGTGCCAGCAGTTACGTGGGACCGATAGCGGGAGGCCCCTACGAGCAGTACTTC.

Ten or more counts support this clonotype. The genes are TRBV7-9 and TRBJ2-3, with D unclear. The CDR3 runs to 16 residues. Germline CDR1 SEHNR, CDR2 FQNEAQ (reference sequence). V lost 3 bases and J 1 base, leaving 14 bases between the germline ends. CDR3 in DNA: TGTGCCAGCAGCTTGGGTGACGGCGGTGGCACAGATACGCAGTATTTT. Translating gives CASSLGDGGGTDTQYF.

This clonotype was detected many times. The chain links TRBV6-5 to TRBJ2-7, with TRBD1 matching 10 bases. Losses at the gene ends were 0 bases for V and 4 bases for J; bases not matched to a gene: 3. Germline CDR1 MNHEY, CDR2 SVGAGI. The CDR3 runs to 15 residues. The CDR3: CASSYSRDRGYEQYF. The CDR3 DNA is TGTGCCAGCAGTTACTCTCGGGACAGGGGTTACGAGCAGTACTTC.